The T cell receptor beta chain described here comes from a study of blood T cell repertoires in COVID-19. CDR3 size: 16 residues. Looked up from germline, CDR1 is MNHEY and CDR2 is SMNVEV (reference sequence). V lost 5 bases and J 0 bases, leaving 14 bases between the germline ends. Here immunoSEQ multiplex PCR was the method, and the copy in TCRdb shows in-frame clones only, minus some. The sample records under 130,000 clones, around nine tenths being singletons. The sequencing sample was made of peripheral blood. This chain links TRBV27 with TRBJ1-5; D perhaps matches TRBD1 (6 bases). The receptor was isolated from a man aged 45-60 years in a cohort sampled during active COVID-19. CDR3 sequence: CASSTGLPYSNQPQHF. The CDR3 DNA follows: TGTGCCAGCAGTACAGGGTTACCTTATAGCAATCAGCCCCAGCATTTT.